In its sample, the clone carrying this TCR beta chain was seen a few times. Its antigen remains unidentified. TCRB transcripts that were expressed got sequenced, as all of the isolated RNA had been reverse transcribed. Clones were read by immunoSEQ multiplex PCR, and TCRdb kept only the in-frame ones, dropping some. Of 600,000 or so clones listed, roughly 13% are singletons. This entry is derived from a study of beta chain features in type 1 diabetes. Whole-study findings and limits: The study found moderately but significantly shorter TCRB CDR3s in all four CD4+ subsets of Type 1 diabetes patients.

Germline assignment: CDR1 SGHVS and CDR2 FNYEAQ. With 0 bases removed from V and 10 bases from J, the gap between germline ends came to 15 bases. This CDR3 has 14 residues. Donors underwent one heparinised blood draw, 100 to 150 mL on average. The sample consisted of naive CD4+ T cells from blood. The rearrangement uses TRBV7-6 and TRBJ2-5; possibly TRBD1 for D (6 bases). The receptor was derived from a man aged 18 to 29 with type 1 diabetes. The CDR3 sequence: CASSLAVGGSYQYF. The DNA for the CDR3 is TGTGCCAGCAGCTTAGCGGTAGGGGGTAGTTACCAGTACTTC. Full variable domain (missing parts from reference TRBV7-6 and TRBJ2-5): GAGVSQSPRYKVTKRGQDVALRCDPISGHVSLYWYRQALGQGPEFLTYFNYEAQQDKSGLPNDRFSAERPEGSISTLTIQRTEQRDSAMYRCASSLAVGGSYQYFGPGTRLLVL.